This T cell receptor (beta chain) originates from a study of shared clonotypes between healthy human individuals (dated by TCRdb to the early 2020s). Broadly, across the study: The cohort included a few men and a couple of women between 18 and 49 years of age. Different laboratories and diverse techniques were used to prepare libraries and sequence TCR repertoires, to increase sequencing depth and limit assay-specific biases. To estimate repertoire size and how much clonotype sharing occurs between individuals, the study deeply sequenced the blood TCR repertoires of five healthy adults. Leukapheresis yielded between about 0.94 and 8.9 billion PBMCs per donor. Results the study describes overall, beyond this receptor: Only blood was sampled, and tissue TCR repertoires likely differ from those in blood. Because the study included a small number of donors, the genetic and exposure-history diversity represented was limited. Pairwise subsampling led to the expectation that sequencing depth would affect the degree of clonotype sharing among donors.

Healthy HIV-negative adults with no recently reported acute infections or vaccinations were included as donors. All donors were Caucasian adults living in Nashville, Tennessee, USA. For unsorted samples, 80 million to 100 million PBMCs were counted, and genomic DNA was extracted using the QIAamp DNA Blood Mini kit. After blood collection by leukapheresis, PBMCs were isolated using Ficoll-Histopaque density gradient centrifugation and then cryopreserved in the vapor phase of liquid nitrogen. TCR CDR3 regions were amplified from genomic DNA by multiplex PCR using the deep immunoSEQ assay. Extracted genomic DNA from each cell subset was spread evenly across all wells of several immunoSEQ 96-well plates, with each plate serving as a replicate. For unsorted PBMC, approximately 290 ng of genomic DNA, equivalent to about 32,000 T cell genomes, went into each replicate PCR. Ten immunoSEQ deep assay plates were used to sequence the unsorted PBMC genomic DNA. The purified libraries were quantified using a Qubit 3.0 fluorometer, sized with a Bioanalyzer 2100, and then quantified again using the KAPA Library Quantification kit. A separate single-read 150-cycle Illumina NextSeq 550 flow cell was used to sequence each immunoSEQ 96-well plate. As for the authors' bioinformatics: Because the immunoSEQ output included only junctional sequences and no quality scores, the filtering could not be the same as the filtering used for full-length reads. To assign V/J genes and CDR3, sequences were annotated against IMGT germline references using PyIR, a Python wrapper for IgBLAST v1.9. Reads with weak V/J assignments (E-value above 1e-6), missing CDR3, stop codons, out-of-frame junctions, or ambiguous translated residues were removed. V3J clonotypes were defined as sequences sharing the same inferred V gene, J gene, and CDR3 amino acid sequence. To compute the percentage overlap between repertoires, the number of shared unique clonotypes was divided by the size of the smaller repertoire. RTK rarefaction, the Chao1 estimator, and Recon v2.1 estimates of unobserved clonotypes were used to assess repertoire richness. The table was pulled from immuneACCESS by TCRdb, which kept in-frame rearrangements only. Such tables lose some clones; where checked, under half of the loss comes from unresolved V genes, and the rest has no known cause. Clone size and the V and J calls come from that table; the DNA yielded D and trimming. In all, the sample holds about half a million clones, and roughly 78% of those were seen once. The ten largest clones represent about 12% of the sample.

Its CDR3 holds 15 amino acids, cysteine through phenylalanine. Just the 45-base CDR3 DNA is kept, in frame starting at base 1. The germline ends are 13 bases apart after V is trimmed by 4 bases and J by 0 bases. For CDR1 and CDR2, the germline V gene (reference sequence) lists SGHNT and YYREEE. This clone was seen more than once but under ten times. What antigen it recognizes has not been identified. No base quality values were provided; no much bigger clone lies one nucleotide off. The clonotype comes from a woman in her forties in good health. Some clones in this sample may be carry-over from other donors' samples. Source material: PBMCs. The V gene is TRBV5-4 and the J gene is TRBJ1-2, with no reliable assignment of the D segment. The CDR3 region has the sequence CASSEEPQSNYGYTF. At the DNA level, the sequence is TGTGCCAGCAGCGAGGAACCTCAATCTAACTATGGCTACACCTTC.